The clone carrying this T cell receptor (beta chain) was seen just once. Germline CDR1 and CDR2: MNHEY and SMNVEV (reference sequence). V shed 0 bases and J shed 10 bases, with 13 bases lying between them. The CDR3 is 14 amino acids. This sample was taken from a study of shared clonotypes between healthy human individuals. 150 to 250 ng DNA, approximately 30,000 T cell genomes, went into each sorted-subset replicate PCR. Here immunoSEQ multiplex PCR was the method, and the copy in TCRdb shows in-frame clones only, minus some. The sample records over a million clones, about 75% being singletons. Sequencing was carried out using memory CD4+ T cells sorted from blood. Subset specified: CD45RA-negative fraction. J is TRBJ1-5 and V is TRBV27; weak D call: TRBD1 (5 bases). The source of this sequence is a man aged 18-30 years in good health. CDR3 protein: CASSLSKGAGPQHF. DNA of the CDR3: TGTGCCAGCAGTTTATCAAAAGGGGCCGGACCCCAGCATTTT.